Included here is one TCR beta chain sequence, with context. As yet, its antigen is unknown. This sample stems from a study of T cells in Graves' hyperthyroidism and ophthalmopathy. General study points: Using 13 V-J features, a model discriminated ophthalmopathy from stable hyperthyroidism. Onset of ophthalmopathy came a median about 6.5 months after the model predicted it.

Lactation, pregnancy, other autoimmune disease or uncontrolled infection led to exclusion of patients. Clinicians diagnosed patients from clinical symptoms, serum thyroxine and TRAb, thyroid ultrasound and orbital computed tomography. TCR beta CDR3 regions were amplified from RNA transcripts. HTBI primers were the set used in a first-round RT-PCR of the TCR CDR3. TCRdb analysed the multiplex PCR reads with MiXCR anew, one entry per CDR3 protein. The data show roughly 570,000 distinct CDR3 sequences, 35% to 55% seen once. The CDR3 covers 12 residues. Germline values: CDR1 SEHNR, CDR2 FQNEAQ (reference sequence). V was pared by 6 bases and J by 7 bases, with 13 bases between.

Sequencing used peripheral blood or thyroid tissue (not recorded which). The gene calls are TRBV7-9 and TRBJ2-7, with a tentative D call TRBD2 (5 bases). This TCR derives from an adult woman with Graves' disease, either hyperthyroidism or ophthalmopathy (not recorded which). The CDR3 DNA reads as TGTGCCAGCAGGACTATGGACGGGGAGCAGTACTTC. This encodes CASRTMDGEQYF. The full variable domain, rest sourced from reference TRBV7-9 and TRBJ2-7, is DTGVSQNPRHKITKRGQNVTFRCDPISEHNRLYWYRQTLGQGPEFLTYFQNEAQLEKSRLLSDRFSAERPKGSFSTLEIQRTEQGDSAMYLCASRTMDGEQYFGPGTRLTVT.